A selection of T cell receptor beta chains follows, all from one sample in a study of blood T cell repertoires in COVID-19. This table comes from immunoSEQ multiplex PCR, and its TCRdb copy is limited to in-frame clones, with some not included. The sample lists 100,000 or so clones, about 89% seen once, with 0.97% in the top ten. Sequencing input: peripheral blood. The receptors derive from a man in his sixties with acute or convalescent COVID-19. CDR3s include the opening cysteine and the closing phenylalanine or tryptophan. The order of the fields is clone size, J gene, V gene, D gene, CDR3 DNA, CDR3 protein. A D gene is named only where the DNA matches it firmly. Some rows mark clone size as missing; the rest say once, few, many or name a class of expanded clone.

.,TRBJ2-5,TRBV7-9,TRBD1,TGTGCCAGCAGCGGGACAGGGGGGTCTGGTCTGGCCCAGTACTTC,CASSGTGGSGLAQYF
.,TRBJ2-1,TRBV14,.,TGTGCCAGCAGCCAAGATCTAGAAGTAGGCCTAAGCATGGAGCAGTTCTTC,CASSQDLEVGLSMEQFF
.,TRBJ1-2,TRBV25-1,.,TGTGCCAGCAGTGAAGCCCGCGTCTATGGCTACACCTTC,CASSEARVYGYTF
.,TRBJ1-5,TRBV19,.,TGTGCCAGTAGCATCACAGGGTATAGCAATCAGCCCCAGCATTTT,CASSITGYSNQPQHF
.,TRBJ2-3,TRBV27,TRBD1,TGTGCCAGTAGGGGGCGCCCAGATACGCAGTATTTT,CASRGRPDTQYF
once,TRBJ2-4,TRBV18,TRBD1,TGTGCCAGCTCACCAGGACAGGGGGCCGCCAAAAACATTCAGTACTTC,CASSPGQGAAKNIQYF
once,TRBJ1-4,TRBV2,.,TGTGCCAGCGTGTTGACCGCCTCATACCGGGATGAAAAACTGTTTTTT,CASVLTASYRDEKLFF
.,TRBJ1-2,TRBV10-3,.,TGTGCCATCAGTGGGCAGGGGAGTAGCTATGGCTACACCTTC,CAISGQGSSYGYTF
.,TRBJ2-5,TRBV7-9,.,TGTGCCAGCAGCTTAGGGTTAAGAGAAGAGACCCAGTACTTC,CASSLGLREETQYF
.,TRBJ1-3,TRBV4-2,.,TGTGCCAGCAGCCGAATCGCCGGCTCTGGAAACACCATATATTTT,CASSRIAGSGNTIYF
once,TRBJ1-2,TRBV20-1,TRBD1,TGCAGTGCTCACGGACAGGGCGGCTACACCTTC,CSAHGQGGYTF
.,TRBJ2-1,TRBV28,TRBD2,TGTGCCAGCAGTTTATATAGGCTAGCGGCATACAATGAGCAGTTCTTC,CASSLYRLAAYNEQFF
.,TRBJ2-2,TRBV28,.,TGTGCCAGCAGCCATTCACAAAGGGAGCTGTTTTTT,CASSHSQRELFF
.,TRBJ1-2,TRBV2,.,TGTGCCAGCAGTGAGGGGGAGGAGGGCTACACCTTC,CASSEGEEGYTF
.,TRBJ2-7,TRBV19,.,TGTGCCAGTAGTCAGTACCCCTACGAGCAGTACTTC,CASSQYPYEQYF
.,TRBJ1-1,TRBV19,.,TGTGCCAGTAGTTCGGACAGATTGAACACTGAAGCTTTCTTT,CASSSDRLNTEAFF
.,TRBJ1-5,TRBV2,.,TGTGCCAGCAGTGATTCCAGAAGCAATCAGCCCCAGCATTTT,CASSDSRSNQPQHF
once,TRBJ2-3,TRBV27,.,TGTGCCAGCAGTTCCAGGGGGGACTCTACCACAGATACGCAGTATTTT,CASSSRGDSTTDTQYF
.,TRBJ1-5,TRBV12-3/TRBV12-4,TRBD1,TGTGCCAGCAGCAGGGACAGTCGTCAGCCCCAGCATTTT,CASSRDSRQPQHF
.,TRBJ1-1,TRBV6-1,TRBD1,TGTGCCAGCAGTGCACAGGGGGCTTTACGTAACACTGAAGCTTTCTTT,CASSAQGALRNTEAFF
few,TRBJ1-3,TRBV5-8,TRBD1,TGTGCCAGCAGCCCCCTGGACAGGTTGCAGGGAAACACCATATATTTT,CASSPLDRLQGNTIYF
.,TRBJ2-2,TRBV4-1,TRBD2,TGCGCCAGCAGCCACCTTGGACTAGCGGGGTCGAGCACCGGGGAGCTGTTTTTT,CASSHLGLAGSSTGELFF
.,TRBJ2-3,TRBV5-4,TRBD2,TGTGCCAGCAGCTTCACTAGCGGAGTTATCACAGATACGCAGTATTTT,CASSFTSGVITDTQYF
.,TRBJ1-2,TRBV28,TRBD1,TGTGCCAGCAGTTCCCAGGGACAGGAGCACTATGGCTACACCTTC,CASSSQGQEHYGYTF
once,TRBJ2-1,TRBV28,TRBD2,TGTGCCAGCAGTTCTATAGCGGGAGGGCCTGTGACCTACAATGAGCAGTTCTTC,CASSSIAGGPVTYNEQFF
.,TRBJ1-6,TRBV2,.,TGTGCCAGCAGTGAAGCGGAAGGGGTGTGGAATTCACCCCTCCACTTT,CASSEAEGVWNSPLHF
.,TRBJ1-2,TRBV19,.,TGTGCCAGTACCATGGAGAGGGCCACCGATGGCTACACCTTC,CASTMERATDGYTF
.,TRBJ2-3,TRBV7-9,.,TGTGCCAGCAGCCCAGAACCGCCGAGGACAGATACGCAGTATTTT,CASSPEPPRTDTQYF
.,TRBJ2-1,TRBV7-3,TRBD2,TGTGCCAGCAGCTTGGCCAGCGGGAGCTTCAATGAGCAGTTCTTC,CASSLASGSFNEQFF
.,TRBJ1-5,TRBV7-2,TRBD1,TGTGCCAGCAGCCCAAGCAGACAGGGGCATCAGCCCCAGCATTTT,CASSPSRQGHQPQHF
once,TRBJ1-2,TRBV18,.,TGTGCCAGCTCACCCGAGACAGCCAACCATGGCTACACCTTC,CASSPETANHGYTF
.,TRBJ1-1,TRBV29-1,.,TGCAGCGCCGGGGGTGAGGTTACTGAAGCTTTCTTT,CSAGGEVTEAFF
.,TRBJ2-3,TRBV19,TRBD2,TGTGCCAGTAGTATCAGGACTAGCGGGAGTAGGGATACGCAGTATTTT,CASSIRTSGSRDTQYF
.,TRBJ1-5,TRBV4-2,.,TGTGCCAGCAGCCACCTACGAGAGGATCAGCCCCAGCATTTT,CASSHLREDQPQHF
.,TRBJ1-2,TRBV12-3/TRBV12-4,.,TGTGCCAGCAGTGACAGGTCCCAAGGGGGCTACACCTTC,CASSDRSQGGYTF
once,TRBJ1-1,TRBV6-5,.,TGTGCCACGGAGAAGAACACTGAAGCTTTCTTT,CATEKNTEAFF
.,TRBJ2-1,TRBV3-1/TRBV3-2,TRBD2,TGTGCCAGCAGCCAAGGGACTAGCGAAATTGAGCAGTTCTTC,CASSQGTSEIEQFF
.,TRBJ2-3,TRBV11-3,TRBD2,TGTGCCAGCAGCTTAGGAGCGGGAGGAAGCACAGATACGCAGTATTTT,CASSLGAGGSTDTQYF
.,TRBJ1-5,TRBV19,.,TGTGCCAGTAGTCCCTTAGCAGGGGCACATGATAGCAATCAGCCCCAGCATTTT,CASSPLAGAHDSNQPQHF
.,TRBJ1-6,TRBV19,.,TGTGCCAGTAGTATAGACCGCTCGGAGCTCCTCCACTTT,CASSIDRSELLHF
.,TRBJ2-5,TRBV7-2,TRBD2,TGTGCCAGCAGCTTAGCCGGCGGGGGGCGAACCACTCATCGAGAGACCCAGTACTTC,CASSLAGGGRTTHRETQYF
.,TRBJ2-1,TRBV10-3,.,TGTGCCATCAGTGAGTCCCCGAGCTCCTACAATGAGCAGTTCTTC,CAISESPSSYNEQFF
once,TRBJ2-1,TRBV20-1,TRBD2,TGCAGTGCTAGTATTCCAGCGGGAGGCCTCTACAATGAGCAGTTCTTC,CSASIPAGGLYNEQFF
.,TRBJ1-5,TRBV19,.,TGTGCCAGTAGTTTTTCCACAGATCAGCCCCAGCATTTT,CASSFSTDQPQHF
.,TRBJ1-1,TRBV2,.,TGTGCCAGCAGTGGCCAGGGGTCGGCCACTGAAGCTTTCTTT,CASSGQGSATEAFF
.,TRBJ2-3,TRBV7-3,TRBD2,TGTGCCAGCGCACGGGCGGGAGGGATGACAGATACGCAGTATTTT,CASARAGGMTDTQYF
.,TRBJ2-3,TRBV6-5,.,TGTGCCAGCAGTAGCGCAGGGATAAACACAGATACGCAGTATTTT,CASSSAGINTDTQYF
few,TRBJ1-2,TRBV29-1,TRBD1,TGCAGCGTTGTAGGGACAGGGGTCTATGGCTACACCTTC,CSVVGTGVYGYTF
.,TRBJ2-1,TRBV7-3,.,TGTGCCAGCAGCTTAGCTGGGCTCAACAATGAGCAGTTCTTC,CASSLAGLNNEQFF
.,TRBJ2-7,TRBV11-2,.,TGTGCCAGCAGCCACTCCTACGAGCAGTACTTC,CASSHSYEQYF